These 19 T cell receptor beta chains came from one sample sequenced in a study of T cell changes during pregnancy in multiple sclerosis. Repertoires were generated with immunoSEQ multiplex PCR, while TCRdb's copy carries only in-frame clones and drops some. The sample lists about 120,000 clones, approximately 95% occurring once. This sample comprised peripheral blood, obtained before pregnancy. Source of these receptors: a female donor with multiple sclerosis, enrolled in a pregnancy study.

In regard to this clone: Sequence at one end of the junction differs from germline and may be a read error. CDR3 DNA sequence: TGTGCCAGCAGTCACTCAGGGGAGGTCAACACCGGGGAGCTGTTTTTT. It specifies CASSHSGEVNTGELFF. The chain employs TRBV6-5 and TRBJ2-2; D is possibly TRBD1 or TRBD2 (6 bases each). Germline CDR1 reads MNHEY; CDR2 reads SVGAGI. The CDR3 is made up of 16 amino acids.

This clone was picked up one time. This chain joins TRBV2 and TRBJ1-2, with TRBD1 identical over 11 bases. Germline assignment: CDR1 SNHLY and CDR2 FYNNEI. Trimming took 0 bases from V and 8 from J; bases not matched to a gene: 8. The CDR3 length is 16 residues. CDR3 protein: CASSEARTGGYKGYTF. As DNA, the CDR3 is TGTGCCAGCAGTGAAGCGCGGACAGGGGGCTACAAGGGCTACACCTTC.

This chain uses TRBV5-1 with TRBJ2-7; D is unclear. Germline loops: CDR1 SGHRS, CDR2 YFSETQ. This CDR3 has 13 amino acids. V was clipped by 0 bases and J by 5 bases, with 9 bases between them. CDR3 amino acids: CASSLVVSNEQYF. DNA for the CDR3: TGCGCCAGCAGCTTGGTAGTATCCAACGAGCAGTACTTC.

V usage is TRBV12-5 and J usage is TRBJ2-5; D call uncertain. Trimming removed 5 bases from V and 4 bases from J, with 5 bases in between. The CDR3 runs to 11 residues. Germline values: CDR1 LGHNT, CDR2 FRNRAP. As DNA, the CDR3 is TGTGCTAGTGGTACCAGAGAGACCCAGTACTTC. Amino acid sequence: CASGTRETQYF.

Written as DNA, the CDR3 is TGCGCCAGCAGCGTAGGACAGACCTCTGGAAACACCATATATTTT. Translation: CASSVGQTSGNTIYF. The J gene is TRBJ1-3, the V gene TRBV5-1; D might be TRBD1 (6 bases). With 4 bases removed from V and 0 bases from J, the gap between germline ends came to 11 bases. Germline lookup yields CDR1 SGHRS and CDR2 YFSETQ. The CDR3 spans 15 residues.

This chain joins TRBV18 and TRBJ2-3, with D hard to call. Germline V gene data show CDR1 as KGHSH and CDR2 as LQKENI. V was shortened by 1 base and J by 6 bases, with 8 bases between the two germline ends. The CDR3 contains 13 residues. The CDR3, as DNA: TGTGCCAGCTCACCACGAGGTTCCGATACGCAGTATTTT. It encodes CASSPRGSDTQYF.

A single count supports this clone. V and J are TRBV28 and TRBJ1-4; TRBD1 matches at 8 bases. The germline V gene has CDR1 MDHEN and CDR2 SYDVKM. Trimming took 5 bases from V and 8 from J; bases not matched to a gene: 10. This CDR3 is 15 amino acids long. CDR3 nucleotides: TGTGCCAGCAGTCTCCCGACAGGGGAGGGAGAAAAACTGTTTTTT. It is translated as CASSLPTGEGEKLFF. Combining the CDR3 with reference TRBV28 and TRBJ1-4 gives the whole variable domain DVKVTQSSRYLVKRTGEKVFLECVQDMDHENMFWYRQDPGLGLRLIYFSYDVKMKEKGDIPEGYSVSREKKERFSLILESASTNQTSMYLCASSLPTGEGEKLFFGSGTQLSVL.

The chain recombines TRBV18 with TRBJ2-7, with 10 bases fitting TRBD1. CDR3 length: 15 residues. V lost 3 bases to trimming and J lost 3 bases; unmatched junction nucleotides: 5. Looked up from germline, CDR1 is KGHSH and CDR2 is LQKENI. The CDR3 sequence: CASSPGQGPYYEQYF. CDR3 in DNA: TGTGCCAGCTCACCGGGACAGGGGCCTTACTACGAGCAGTACTTC.

This chain joins TRBV6-5 and TRBJ1-3; D is unclear. V was cut by 6 bases and J by 2 bases, with 14 bases left in between. Germline loops: CDR1 MNHEY, CDR2 SVGAGI. The CDR3 contains 15 residues. The CDR3 spells CASRASTGTGNTIYF. CDR3 DNA sequence: TGTGCCAGCAGGGCCTCCACGGGAACTGGAAACACCATATATTTT.

This sequence joins TRBV7-3 and TRBJ2-3, with 8 bases matching TRBD2. The CDR3 consists of 15 residues. V shed 5 bases and J 3 bases; nucleotides not matched to a gene: 7. CDR1 and CDR2 from the germline V gene are SGHTA and FQGTGA. The CDR3 here is CASSREGGRTDTQYF. In nucleotides, the CDR3 is TGTGCCAGCAGCCGGGAGGGAGGCAGGACAGATACGCAGTATTTT.

The gene calls are TRBV11-1 and TRBJ2-3; D possibly corresponds to TRBD1 (6 bases). The germline V and J ends were trimmed by 6 bases and 0 bases, with 13 bases remaining between them. CDR3 size: 15 residues. The V gene's germline CDR1 is SGHAT and CDR2 FQDESV (reference sequence). In DNA form, the CDR3 reads TGTGCCAGCAGGCGGACAGACCCCAGCACAGATACGCAGTATTTT. Translation gives CASRRTDPSTDTQYF.

The chain carries TRBV7-3 and TRBJ2-7; TRBD2 matches at 7 bases. CDR3 size: 14 residues. In germline, CDR1 is SGHTA, CDR2 FQGTGA. Trimming cost V 5 bases and J 0 bases; bases outside gene matches: 4. In DNA form, the CDR3 reads TGTGCCAGCAGCCTCACTAGCGACTCCTACGAGCAGTACTTC. This codes for CASSLTSDSYEQYF.

The chain joins TRBV6-6 to TRBJ1-2; 8 bases are shared with TRBD1. Germline CDR1 and CDR2: MNHNY and SVGAGI (reference sequence). V gave up 4 bases and J gave up 5 bases; unmatched junction bases: 12. The CDR3 spans 16 residues. The chain's CDR3 is CASSWARDRLTYGYTF. The CDR3 coding sequence is TGTGCCAGCAGTTGGGCCCGGGACAGGCTTACTTATGGCTACACCTTC.

The chain has TRBV2 and TRBJ1-5; 9 positions match TRBD1. This CDR3 comprises 17 residues. The V and J ends lost 2 bases and 7 bases, in that order; junction bases with no gene match: 12. Germline assignment: CDR1 SNHLY and CDR2 FYNNEI. As DNA, the CDR3 is TGTGCCAGCAGTGAAACGTTGGGTCGGGACAGGGAACAGCCCCAGCATTTT. It yields the protein CASSETLGRDREQPQHF.

This clone showed up just a few times. V usage is TRBV27 and J usage is TRBJ1-6, with 9 nucleotides matching TRBD1. The CDR3 is 16 amino acids. The germline V gene has CDR1 MNHEY and CDR2 SMNVEV (reference sequence). With 3 bases clipped from V and 9 bases from J, the junction kept 9 bases outside the gene matches. The CDR3 nucleotides are TGTGCCAGCAGTTTGTTTATCGGGACAGGGAGTTCACCCCTCCACTTT. Translating it yields CASSLFIGTGSSPLHF.

This clone was seen a handful of times. The genes are TRBV19 and TRBJ1-6; 7 bases align to TRBD1. CDR3 length equals 16 residues. The V and J ends lost 4 bases and 5 bases, in that order; junction bases with no gene match: 8. Germline V gene lookup returns CDR1 LNHDA and CDR2 SQIVND (reference sequence). As DNA, the CDR3 is TGTGCCAGTAGTAGGCTCGACAGGGCCGATAATTCACCCCTCCACTTT. Amino acid sequence: CASSRLDRADNSPLHF.

The CDR3 is CASSRAGGPREETQYF. The CDR3 DNA reads as TGTGCCAGTAGTAGGGCGGGAGGGCCGCGAGAGGAGACCCAGTACTTC. The chain links TRBV19 to TRBJ2-5; 9 nucleotides line up with TRBD2. Losses at the gene ends were 4 bases for V and 5 bases for J; bases not matched to a gene: 11. Germline-derived CDR1 and CDR2 are LNHDA and SQIVND (reference sequence). CDR3 length equals 16 residues.

The chain carries TRBV9 and TRBJ2-1, with 9 bases fitting TRBD2. Trimming took 7 bases from V and 8 from J; bases not matched to a gene: 16. The length of the CDR3 is 16 residues. CDR1 SGDLS and CDR2 YYNGEE come from the germline V gene. The CDR3 bases are TGTGCCAGCTCCTCCAACTTAGCGGGAGTTTCGGATGAGCAGTTCTTC. It codes for CASSSNLAGVSDEQFF.

This clone showed up just a few times. V gene TRBV5-1 combines with J gene TRBJ1-5; unclear D gene. Trimming removed 5 bases at V and 5 bases at J, with 14 bases between. Germline CDR1 reads SGHRS; CDR2 reads YFSETQ. The length of the CDR3 is 14 residues. CDR3 nucleotides: TGCGCCAGCAGTGTCCTTTCCGGTGATCAGCCCCAGCATTTT. It translates to CASSVLSGDQPQHF.